Listed below are T cell receptor beta chains from one sample, sequenced in a study of sequential checkpoint blockade in melanoma. Clones were read by immunoSEQ multiplex PCR, and TCRdb kept only the in-frame ones, dropping some. The sample has tens of thousands of clones; 85% to 90% are singletons. Sequenced material: CD8+ T cells sorted from blood (inferred from file names), taken from a patient given nivolumab and ipilimumab in sequence. The source is a human donor with melanoma. CDR3s include the opening cysteine and the closing phenylalanine or tryptophan. Fields, in order: D gene, clone size, V gene, J gene, CDR3 DNA, CDR3 protein. The D gene is left open where the match is weak. A clone size is listed for some rows: how often the clone was seen (once, few, many), or a class if it is expanded.

>NA|NA|TRBV5-1|TRBJ2-4
TGCGCCAGCAGCTTGGAGGACACCGTAATCCTAGCCAAAAACATTCAGTACTTC
CASSLEDTVILAKNIQYF
>TRBD1|NA|TRBV19|TRBJ1-5
TGTGCCAGTACCCCGCCCGGGACAGTTGAGGGAGATCAGCCCCAGCATTTT
CASTPPGTVEGDQPQHF
>NA|NA|TRBV11-2|TRBJ2-7
TGTGCCAGCAGCTTAGGGGCTAGCGTCTTCTACGAGCAGTACTTC
CASSLGASVFYEQYF
>NA|NA|TRBV30|TRBJ2-7
TGTGCCTGGAGAGAGAGCTCCTACGAGCAGTACTTC
CAWRESSYEQYF
>NA|once|TRBV4-1|TRBJ1-1
TGCGCCAGCAGCCCCCGCGGAGGGTCCCCGGCAGGGAACACTGAAGCTTTCTTT
CASSPRGGSPAGNTEAFF
>TRBD1|NA|TRBV6-5|TRBJ1-2
TGTGCCAGCAGAGTCCGGGACAGGGAATGTGGCTACACCTTC
CASRVRDRECGYTF
>TRBD2|NA|TRBV6-4|TRBJ2-3
TGTGCCAGCAGTGACTCGAGTAGCGGGGGGGGCACAGATACGCAGTATTTT
CASSDSSSGGGTDTQYF
>TRBD1|NA|TRBV19|TRBJ1-5
TGTGCCAGTGGACAGGGGGCCGGGCAGCCCCAGCATTTT
CASGQGAGQPQHF
>NA|once|TRBV7-3|TRBJ1-1
TGTGCCAGCATCTCACAGGAAGCTTTCTTT
CASISQEAFF
>TRBD1|NA|TRBV7-2|TRBJ2-7
TGTGCCAGCAGCCCAGGGACAGGGGCCACCTACGAGCAGTACTTC
CASSPGTGATYEQYF
>NA|NA|TRBV4-3|TRBJ1-5
TGCGCCAGCAGCCCCAATTACAGGGAAAATCAGCCCCAGCATTTT
CASSPNYRENQPQHF
>NA|NA|TRBV7-7|TRBJ2-2
TGTGCTAGCAGCTTGGGCAGTAACACCGGGGAGCTGTTTTTT
CASSLGSNTGELFF
>TRBD1|NA|TRBV7-9|TRBJ1-3
TGTGCCAGCCCCCAGGGGGAGAGCTCTGGAAACACCATATATTTT
CASPQGESSGNTIYF
>NA|once|TRBV9|TRBJ1-2
TGTGCCAGCAGCGTAGAATCCCGGGGGGCGCCTGAGGATGGCTACACCTTC
CASSVESRGAPEDGYTF
>NA|NA|TRBV5-6|TRBJ1-2
TGTGCCAGCAGCTGGCCGGGGTATGGCTACACCTTC
CASSWPGYGYTF
>NA|NA|TRBV4-3|TRBJ2-2
TGCGCCAGCAGGCCAGGGGCGGACACCGGGGAGCTGTTTTTT
CASRPGADTGELFF
>NA|NA|TRBV15|TRBJ2-1
TGTGCCACCAGGGACCCGACAGGGAGGTCCTACAATGAGCAGTTCTTC
CATRDPTGRSYNEQFF
>NA|few|TRBV6-1|TRBJ1-1
TGTGCCAGCAGTGCTATAAAATTGACAAGCCCGAACACTGAAGCTTTCTTT
CASSAIKLTSPNTEAFF
>TRBD1|NA|TRBV4-3|TRBJ1-5
TGCGCCAGCAGCCAAGATGCCCCCGGGACAGGGGATCAGCCCCAGCATTTT
CASSQDAPGTGDQPQHF
>NA|NA|TRBV15|TRBJ2-7
TGTGCCACCCGAAAGACAGGCTCCTACGAGCAGTACTTC
CATRKTGSYEQYF
>NA|NA|TRBV29-1|TRBJ2-7
TGCAGCGTTGTAGCGCCTGACCGATCCTACGAGCAGTACTTC
CSVVAPDRSYEQYF
>NA|NA|TRBV6-5|TRBJ2-3
TGTGCCAGCAGTTCCTACACAGATACGCAGTATTTT
CASSSYTDTQYF
>NA|NA|TRBV9|TRBJ2-3
TGTGCCAGCAGCCCTAATGCCCCGCATACGCAGTATTTT
CASSPNAPHTQYF
>NA|once|TRBV14|TRBJ2-7
TGTGCCAGCAGAGGCGGTACGTCGGACAACGAGCAGTACTTC
CASRGGTSDNEQYF
>NA|few|TRBV6-4|TRBJ2-7
TGTGCCAGCAGTGACAGGGGGTCTCGCTACGAGCAGTACTTC
CASSDRGSRYEQYF
>TRBD2|NA|TRBV4-2|TRBJ2-7
TGTGCCAGCAGCCCGTTGACTAGCCGGGTCGAGCAGTACTTC
CASSPLTSRVEQYF
>TRBD2|NA|TRBV9|TRBJ2-3
TGTGCCAGCAGCCTTCGCGGAGGACTAGCGGATACAGATACGCAGTATTTT
CASSLRGGLADTDTQYF
>NA|NA|TRBV7-6|TRBJ1-5
TGTGCCAGCAGCGAAACCCACAGCTTCAATCAGCCCCAGCATTTT
CASSETHSFNQPQHF
>NA|NA|TRBV19|TRBJ1-1
TGTGCCAGTAGTGCGCCGGGGACTGAAGCTTTCTTT
CASSAPGTEAFF
>TRBD1|NA|TRBV13|TRBJ2-1
TGTGCCAGCAGCCCAGGACAGGGCCAGGGGAATGAGCAGTTCTTC
CASSPGQGQGNEQFF
>TRBD2|NA|TRBV7-8|TRBJ2-3
TGTGCCAGCAGCTTAGAGGAAACTAGCGAGAGCACAGATACGCAGTATTTT
CASSLEETSESTDTQYF
>TRBD2|once|TRBV4-3|TRBJ2-1
TGCGCCAGCAGCCAAGCCGGGGGAGGGCACTACAATGAGCAGTTCTTC
CASSQAGGGHYNEQFF
>NA|NA|TRBV7-2|TRBJ1-5
TGTGCCAGCAGCCCCGGCGACATTAGTTACAATCAGCCCCAGCATTTT
CASSPGDISYNQPQHF
>NA|few|TRBV7-9|TRBJ1-4
TGTGCCAGCAGCTTATTAGTGGGTCAGGGGGAAAAACTGTTTTTT
CASSLLVGQGEKLFF
>NA|NA|TRBV11-2|TRBJ2-3
TGTGCCAGCAGCCCCAGGGCAGGGAGCACAGATACGCAGTATTTT
CASSPRAGSTDTQYF
>NA|NA|TRBV28|TRBJ1-4
TGTGCCAGCAGAGCTCCCCTCGGGGTTGATAAACTGTTTTTT
CASRAPLGVDKLFF
>NA|NA|TRBV19|TRBJ1-1
TGTGCCAGTAGCCAGGGAGGACACACTGAAGCTTTCTTT
CASSQGGHTEAFF
>NA|medium-sized|TRBV13|TRBJ1-1
TGTGCCAGCAGCTCGGACACGAACACTGAAGCTTTCTTT
CASSSDTNTEAFF
>NA|NA|TRBV19|TRBJ1-5
TGTGCCAGTAGTATTGGCAGTTATAGCAATCAGCCCCAGCATTTT
CASSIGSYSNQPQHF
>NA|NA|TRBV7-2|TRBJ2-3
TGTGCCAGCACCGGGGTGGATACGCAGTATTTT
CASTGVDTQYF
>NA|NA|TRBV11-2|TRBJ1-3
TGTGCCAGCAGCTCCCACTCGGGGGGCGTCGCTGGAAACACCATATATTTT
CASSSHSGGVAGNTIYF
>TRBD1|NA|TRBV13|TRBJ1-3
TGTGCCAGCAGCTCTTCCGGGACAGCTGGAAACACCATATATTTT
CASSSSGTAGNTIYF
>TRBD2|NA|TRBV4-2|TRBJ2-7
TGTGCCAGCAGCCAAGGCGCGGGAGGAACCTACGAGCAGTACTTC
CASSQGAGGTYEQYF
>TRBD2|NA|TRBV25-1|TRBJ2-7
TGTGCCAGCAGTGAATGGGGAGGGGAGCGGGGCTACGAGCAGTACTTC
CASSEWGGERGYEQYF
>TRBD2|NA|TRBV9|TRBJ2-3
TGTGCCAGCAGCGGCGCGGGGGAGGACACTCCCACAGATACGCAGTATTTT
CASSGAGEDTPTDTQYF
>NA|large|TRBV6-5|TRBJ2-3
TGTGCCAGCAGTTTCGGGGACAAATATACGCAGTATTTT
CASSFGDKYTQYF
>TRBD1|NA|TRBV6-5|TRBJ1-5
TGTGCCAGCAGTAACAGGGGAATCAATCAGCCCCAGCATTTT
CASSNRGINQPQHF
>NA|NA|TRBV19|TRBJ2-6
TGTGCCAGCTCTGAAACAGGGACTGGGGCCAACGTCCTGACTTTC
CASSETGTGANVLTF
>NA|once|TRBV6-4|TRBJ1-2
TGTGCCAGCAGTGACTCTATAAGGGGCTATGGCTACACCTTC
CASSDSIRGYGYTF
>NA|NA|TRBV9|TRBJ1-1
TGTGCCAGCAGCGTTGATGCGGCTGAAGCTTTCTTT
CASSVDAAEAFF
>NA|NA|TRBV5-6|TRBJ2-1
TGTGCCAGCACCATTGCGGGGAATGAGCAGTTCTTC
CASTIAGNEQFF
>TRBD2|NA|TRBV5-4|TRBJ2-1
TGTGCCAGCAGACGTAGCGGGGACCCTGAGCAGTTCTTC
CASRRSGDPEQFF
>NA|NA|TRBV4-2|TRBJ2-7
TGTGCCAGCAGCCAAGGCGAGAGCTCCTACGAGCAGTACTTC
CASSQGESSYEQYF
>NA|NA|TRBV5-8|TRBJ1-4
TGTGCCAGCAGCCCGCGGGGGCTACGGGACGATAGAGGATTT
CASSPRGLRDDRGF
>NA|NA|TRBV9|TRBJ2-3
TGTGCCAGTGATGAGGGGGGGCGCACAGATACGCAGTATTTT
CASDEGGRTDTQYF
>TRBD2|NA|TRBV28|TRBJ2-7
TGTGCCAGCAGACTCAAACCGGGACTAGCGTTATACGAGCAGTACTTC
CASRLKPGLALYEQYF
>NA|NA|TRBV29-1|TRBJ1-1
TGCAGCGTGCGGGTCTCCTCGCTCACTGAAGCTTTCTTT
CSVRVSSLTEAFF
>TRBD2|few|TRBV29-1|TRBJ2-2
TGCAGCGTTGAAGGGGTGGACGGGCGGGGGGGCCCCGGGGAGCTGTTTTTT
CSVEGVDGRGGPGELFF